This T cell receptor beta chain was profiled in a study of low-dose radiotherapy and immunotherapy resistance in tumors. Study summary: Treatment of Cohort 1 consisted of 0.5 Gy per fraction every 2 weeks, adding up to 6.5 Gy. The regimen for patients comprised intravenous nivolumab 240 mg every two weeks plus intravenous ipilimumab 1 mg/kg every six weeks.

With TRAV- and TRBV-specific primers, first-strand cDNA was made, covering the alpha and beta chains. The PCR that amplified TCRs ran for 20 to 25 cycles, relying on a constant-region primer and a V-primer adapter. TCRdb processed the reads anew with MiXCR; each CDR3 protein has one entry. The sample yields some 82,000 distinct CDR3 sequences, around 18% seen once. V was cut by 6 bases and J by 8 bases, with 19 bases left in between. The CDR3 has 15 amino acids. CDR1 and CDR2 from the germline V gene are MDHEN and SYDVKM. Time point here: before trial treatment. The donors' regimen was nivolumab, ipilimumab, aspirin, low-dose cyclophosphamide and low-dose radiotherapy. Those eligible were patients bearing advanced solid tumors lacking tumor-infiltrating lymphocytes. This clonotype was detected many times.

The gene calls are TRBV28 and TRBJ1-4; D remains ambiguous. The TCR sequence derives from a male donor with prostate cancer. Material: PBMCs, obtained before treatment. CDR3 DNA: TGTGCCAGCAGAAGACTCAGAGAGCTCGGGGAAAAACTGTTTTTT. Amino acids: CASRRLRELGEKLFF.